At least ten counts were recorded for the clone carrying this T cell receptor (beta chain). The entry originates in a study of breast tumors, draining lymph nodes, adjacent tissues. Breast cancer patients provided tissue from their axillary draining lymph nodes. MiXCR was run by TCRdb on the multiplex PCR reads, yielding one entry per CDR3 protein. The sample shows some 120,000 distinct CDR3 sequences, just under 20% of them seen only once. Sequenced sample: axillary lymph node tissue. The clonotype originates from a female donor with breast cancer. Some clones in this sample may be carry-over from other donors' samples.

CDR3 region: CASSQLAGQISNNEQFF. The CDR3 coding sequence is TGTGCCAGCAGCCAATTGGCGGGCCAAATAAGCAACAATGAGCAGTTCTTC. The rearrangement joins TRBV4-2 to TRBJ2-1; weak D call: TRBD2 (5 bases). Trimming pared 2 bases from V and 5 bases from J, leaving 19 bases between. CDR3 size: 17 residues. Germline V CDR1 and CDR2: LGHNA, YNFKEQ.